This T cell receptor beta chain derives from a study of blood T cell repertoires in COVID-19. In germline, CDR1 is SGHVS, CDR2 FNYEAQ. CDR3 length equals 14 residues. Trimming took 3 bases from V and 0 from J, leaving 5 bases between them. Profiled with immunoSEQ multiplex PCR; TCRdb holds only in-frame clones, not every one. The table shows around 260,000 clones, with approximately 85% occurring only once. The V and J genes are TRBV7-6 and TRBJ2-2; possibly TRBD1 for D (5 bases). The TCR comes from a human donor in a cohort sampled during active COVID-19. The sequenced material came from peripheral blood. This CDR3 is CASSFRANTGELFF. The CDR3 coding sequence is TGTGCCAGCAGCTTCAGGGCGAACACCGGGGAGCTGTTTTTT.